This is a list of T cell receptor beta chains from one sample in a study of blood T cell repertoires in COVID-19. Sequencing used immunoSEQ multiplex PCR; TCRdb keeps in-frame clones, though not all of them. The sample carries some 310,000 clones, around 87% recorded once. Sequencing was carried out using peripheral blood. All receptors derive from a woman in her forties with COVID-19, enrolled during active disease. Both conserved end residues are trimmed from each CDR3. D genes are given only for firm matches. Size values are once, few and many counts, or a class for expanded clones, and some rows have none.

>TRBV9|.|.
ASSRGYATNEKLF
>TRBV28|once|.
ASSFFEDTEAF
>TRBV30|.|TRBD1
AWSVLNRGNIQY
>TRBV3-1/TRBV3-2|.|.
ASSTLNVGLYGYT
>TRBV5-1|.|.
ASRYDTDSSGNTIY
>TRBV27|.|.
ASSRSLPSYEQY
>TRBV7-3|.|TRBD2
ASSSTQGLAGGQWSYNEQF
>TRBV2|.|.
ASRVVVTDTQY
>TRBV7-2|once|TRBD2
ASSPRDSAGAREQY
>TRBV28|.|TRBD1
ASSHRGSGDQPQH
>TRBV30|few|.
AFRQSSYEQY
>TRBV7-2|.|.
ASSPPERGSSYNEQF
>TRBV5-4|.|TRBD2
ASSGTSRPDEQY
>TRBV5-1|.|TRBD1
ASSSPGQGRTYEQY
>TRBV5-1|.|.
ASSRRGDTEAF
>TRBV28|.|TRBD1
ASSPPQQGSYGYT
>TRBV6-1|.|TRBD1
ASSEAGQGAWV
>TRBV6-5|.|.
ASSHTGNQPQH
>TRBV6-5|.|.
ASSIRGEGEAF
>TRBV28|.|.
ASRSGRSSNQPQH
>TRBV19|.|TRBD1
ASSIDRGLNTEAF
>TRBV11-2|.|.
ASSSRVLGTEAF
>TRBV14|.|TRBD2
ASSPGPGLAPEQY
>TRBV9|.|.
ASSARRGLNTEAF
>TRBV10-3|.|TRBD2
AISTKRGADTGELF
>TRBV7-2|.|TRBD1
ASSAGTAPYEQY
>TRBV5-4|.|TRBD2
ASSLPSGGGFYEQY